The count of the clone carrying this TCR beta chain is one. This sample is part of a study of blood T cell repertoires in COVID-19. Only in-frame clones appear in the TCRdb table, and some are missing; sequencing was by immunoSEQ multiplex PCR. Of around 100,000 clones in the sample, roughly 76% were seen once. CDR3 length: 16 residues. Germline V gene data show CDR1 as LNHDA and CDR2 as SQIVND (reference sequence). After removal of 5 bases from V and 0 bases from J, the junction contained 7 bases not matched to a gene. This clonotype was sampled from an older man with COVID-19, enrolled during active disease. Material: peripheral blood. The V call is TRBV19, the J call TRBJ1-3, with 7 bases fitting TRBD1. CDR3 protein: CASSPRQGPSGNTIYF. DNA for the CDR3: TGTGCCAGTAGTCCAAGACAGGGCCCCTCTGGAAACACCATATATTTT.